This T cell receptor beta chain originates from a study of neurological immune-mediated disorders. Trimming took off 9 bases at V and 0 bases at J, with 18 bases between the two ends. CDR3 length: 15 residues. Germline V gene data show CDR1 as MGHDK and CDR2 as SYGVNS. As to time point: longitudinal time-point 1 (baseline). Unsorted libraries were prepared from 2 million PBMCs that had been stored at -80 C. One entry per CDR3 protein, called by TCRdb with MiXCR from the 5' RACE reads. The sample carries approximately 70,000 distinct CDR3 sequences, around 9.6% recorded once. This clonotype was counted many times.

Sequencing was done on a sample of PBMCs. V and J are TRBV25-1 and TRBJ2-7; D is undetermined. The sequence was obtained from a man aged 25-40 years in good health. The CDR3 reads CASSVPGSRSYEQYF. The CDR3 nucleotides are TGTGCCAGTTCCGTCCCCGGCAGCCGCTCCTACGAGCAGTACTTC.